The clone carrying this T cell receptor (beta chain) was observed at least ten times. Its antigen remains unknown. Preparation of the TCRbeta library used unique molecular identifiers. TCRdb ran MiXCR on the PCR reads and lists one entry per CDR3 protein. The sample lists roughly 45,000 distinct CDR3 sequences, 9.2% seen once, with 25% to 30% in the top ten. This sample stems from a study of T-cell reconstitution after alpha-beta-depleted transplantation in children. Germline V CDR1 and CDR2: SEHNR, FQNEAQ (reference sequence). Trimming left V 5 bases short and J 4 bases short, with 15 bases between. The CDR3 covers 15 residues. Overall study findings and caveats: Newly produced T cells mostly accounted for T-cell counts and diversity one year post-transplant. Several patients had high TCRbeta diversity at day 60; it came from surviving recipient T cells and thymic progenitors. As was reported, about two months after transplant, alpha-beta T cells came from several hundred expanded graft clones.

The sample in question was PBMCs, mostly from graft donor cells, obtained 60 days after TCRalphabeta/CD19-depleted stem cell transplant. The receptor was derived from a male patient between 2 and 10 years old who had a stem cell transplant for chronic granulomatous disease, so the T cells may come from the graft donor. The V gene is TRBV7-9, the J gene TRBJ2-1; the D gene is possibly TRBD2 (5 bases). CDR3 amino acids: CASSHSGTWYNEQFF. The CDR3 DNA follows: TGTGCCAGCAGCCACAGCGGAACTTGGTACAATGAGCAGTTCTTC.